This T cell receptor beta chain derives from a study of shared clonotypes between healthy human individuals. Whole-study findings and limits: Naive CD4 clonotype sharing across several donors was about 5%.

The assay was immunoSEQ multiplex PCR, and TCRdb's table has in-frame clones only and misses some. The sample yields 500,000 to 700,000 clones, around 95% seen once. Only CD45RO-negative cells positively selected for CCR7 counted as naive CD8 cells, so terminally differentiated effector memory CD45RA+ cells were excluded. Regarding this clone: Its antigen is not identified.

Germline CDR1 PRHDT, CDR2 FYEKMQ (reference sequence). CDR3 length: 16 amino acids. J was trimmed by 4 bases and V by 2 bases; bases with no gene match: 6. This rearrangement joins TRBV13 to TRBJ2-3; 10 nucleotides line up with TRBD2. The clonotype comes from a woman between 25 and 40 years old in good health. Sequencing input: naive CD8+ T cells sorted from blood. The CDR3 sequence is CASSLRLAGVADTQYF. The CDR3 DNA reads TGTGCCAGCAGCTTACGGCTAGCGGGAGTGGCAGATACGCAGTATTTT.